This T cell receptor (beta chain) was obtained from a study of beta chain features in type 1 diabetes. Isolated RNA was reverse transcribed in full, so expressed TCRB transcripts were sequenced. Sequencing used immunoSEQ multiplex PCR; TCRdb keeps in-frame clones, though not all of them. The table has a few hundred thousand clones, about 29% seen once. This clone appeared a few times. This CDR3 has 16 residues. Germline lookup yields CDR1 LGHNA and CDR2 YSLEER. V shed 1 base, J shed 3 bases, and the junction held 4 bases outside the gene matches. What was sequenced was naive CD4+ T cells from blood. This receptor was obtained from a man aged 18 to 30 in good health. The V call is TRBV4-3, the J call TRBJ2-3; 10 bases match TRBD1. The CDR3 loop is CASSQAPGQGTDTQYF. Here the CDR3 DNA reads TGCGCCAGCAGCCAAGCCCCGGGACAGGGGACAGATACGCAGTATTTT.